The TCR beta chain under discussion was sequenced for a study of PD-L1 blockade in urothelial cancer. Background on the study: From 0 to 3 prior chemotherapy regimens had been given to the patients.

Every PCR was spiked with synthetic TCR analog templates. Sequencing used immunoSEQ multiplex PCR; TCRdb keeps in-frame clones, though not all of them. Found here are roughly 45,000 clones, more than 80% of them singletons; the top ten hold roughly 8.8%. Only one count was recorded for this clone. V gave up 2 bases and J gave up 8 bases; unmatched junction bases: 5. The CDR3 is 13 amino acids. Germline loops: CDR1 MDHEN, CDR2 SYDVKM. Time point: peripheral blood 6 weeks after treatment start. The TCR was taken from a man in his 70s with urothelial cancer. The V and J genes are TRBV28 and TRBJ2-7, with TRBD2 matching 8 bases. This material consisted of PBMCs, taken around atezolizumab (anti-PD-L1) treatment. The CDR3 sequence is CASSLPAGGKQYF. The CDR3 nucleotides read TGTGCCAGCAGTTTACCGGCGGGGGGTAAGCAGTACTTC.